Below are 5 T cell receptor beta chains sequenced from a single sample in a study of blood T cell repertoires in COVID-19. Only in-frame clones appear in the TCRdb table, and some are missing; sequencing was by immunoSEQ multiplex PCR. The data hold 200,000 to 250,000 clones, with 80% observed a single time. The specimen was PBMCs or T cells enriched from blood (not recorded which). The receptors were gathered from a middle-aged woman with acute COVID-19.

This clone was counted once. CDR3 region: CASSWLAGGGNEQFF. The CDR3 bases are TGTGCCAGCAGCTGGTTAGCGGGAGGGGGGAATGAGCAGTTCTTC. This chain connects TRBV7-3 to TRBJ2-1; 11 bases are a match to TRBD2. Germline values: CDR1 SGHTA, CDR2 FQGTGA. Unmatched junction bases numbered 6, after V lost 4 bases and J lost 7 bases. The CDR3 is 15 residues long.

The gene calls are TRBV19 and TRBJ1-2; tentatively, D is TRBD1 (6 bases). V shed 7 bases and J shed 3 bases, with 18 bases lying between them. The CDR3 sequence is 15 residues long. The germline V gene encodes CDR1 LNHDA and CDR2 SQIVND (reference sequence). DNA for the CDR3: TGTGCCAGTACCGGCCTCGACAGGCACCACTATGGCTACACCTTC. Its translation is CASTGLDRHHYGYTF.

The CDR3 here is CASSLDISANTGELFF. The CDR3 nucleotides are TGTGCCAGCAGTCTCGACATTTCCGCGAACACCGGGGAGCTGTTTTTT. V usage is TRBV2 and J usage is TRBJ2-2; D gene ambiguous. The CDR3 sequence is 16 residues long. Trimming took 5 bases from V and 0 from J, leaving 13 bases between them. CDR1 is SNHLY and CDR2 is FYNNEI in the germline V gene.

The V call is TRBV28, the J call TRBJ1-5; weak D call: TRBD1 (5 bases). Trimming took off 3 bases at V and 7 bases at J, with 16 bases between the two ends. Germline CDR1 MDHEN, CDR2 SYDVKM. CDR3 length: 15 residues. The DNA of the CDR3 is TGTGCCAGCAGTTTGCTTACGGGACTGGGCCAGCCCCAGCATTTT. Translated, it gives CASSLLTGLGQPQHF.

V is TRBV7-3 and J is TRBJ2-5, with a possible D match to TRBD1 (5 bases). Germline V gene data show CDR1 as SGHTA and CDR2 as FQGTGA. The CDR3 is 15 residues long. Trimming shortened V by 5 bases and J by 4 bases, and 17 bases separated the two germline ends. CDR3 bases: TGTGCCAGCAGCCCCAAGGGGCAGGCTGGAGAGACCCAGTACTTC. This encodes CASSPKGQAGETQYF.